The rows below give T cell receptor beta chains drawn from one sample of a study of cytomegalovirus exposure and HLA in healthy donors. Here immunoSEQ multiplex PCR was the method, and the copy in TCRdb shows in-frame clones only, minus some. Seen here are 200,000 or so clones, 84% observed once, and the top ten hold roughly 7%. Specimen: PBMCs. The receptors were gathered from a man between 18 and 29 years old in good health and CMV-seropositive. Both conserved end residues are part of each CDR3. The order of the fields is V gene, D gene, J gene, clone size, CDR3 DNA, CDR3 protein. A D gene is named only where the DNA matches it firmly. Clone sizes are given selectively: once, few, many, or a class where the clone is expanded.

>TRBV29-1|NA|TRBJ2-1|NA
TGCAGCGGCGCATTGGGGGGCAATGAGCAGTTCTTC
CSGALGGNEQFF
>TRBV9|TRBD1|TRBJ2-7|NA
TGTGCCAGCAGCGTAGCACAGGGGACCCCCTACGAGCAGTACTTC
CASSVAQGTPYEQYF
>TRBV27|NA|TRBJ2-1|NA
TGTGCCAGCAGCTTAGCGGTGGTCTACAATGAGCAGTTCTTC
CASSLAVVYNEQFF
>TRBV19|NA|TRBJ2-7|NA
TGTGCCAGTAGTTTACAGGCAGCCAGCGGGTACGAGCAGTACTTC
CASSLQAASGYEQYF
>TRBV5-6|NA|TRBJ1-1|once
TGTGCCAGCAGCTTGCGTCCGAACACTGAAGCTTTCTTT
CASSLRPNTEAFF
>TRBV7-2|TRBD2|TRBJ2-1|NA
TGTGCCAGCAGCCCCGAGGGGACTAGCGGATACAATGAGCAGTTCTTC
CASSPEGTSGYNEQFF
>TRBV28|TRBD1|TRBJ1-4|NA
TGTGCCAGCACTTTTTCCGGGACAGGGAATGAAAAACTGTTTTTT
CASTFSGTGNEKLFF
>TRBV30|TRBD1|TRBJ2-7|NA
TGTGCCTGGAGCACAGGGGCTTCCTACGAGCAGTACTTC
CAWSTGASYEQYF
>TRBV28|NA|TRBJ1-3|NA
TGTGCCAGCAGTTTAGCCGACAGACGCTCTGGAAACACCATATATTTT
CASSLADRRSGNTIYF
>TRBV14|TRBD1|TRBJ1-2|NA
TGTGCCAGCAGCTATGGGACAGGGACCTATGGCTACACCTTC
CASSYGTGTYGYTF
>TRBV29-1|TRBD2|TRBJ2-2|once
TGCAGCGTTGAAGGAGCTAGCGGGCAACGGGCCGGGGAGCTGTTTTTT
CSVEGASGQRAGELFF
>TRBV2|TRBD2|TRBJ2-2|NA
TGTGCCAGCAACCAGCGGGAGATAACCGGGGAGCTGTTTTTT
CASNQREITGELFF
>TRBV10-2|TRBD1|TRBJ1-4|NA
TGCGCCAGCAGCCGACAGGGACAAAATGAAAAACTGTTTTTT
CASSRQGQNEKLFF
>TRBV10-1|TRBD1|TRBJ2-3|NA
TGCGCCGGCCCCCCGACAGGGGGCTTGAATACGCAGTATTTT
CAGPPTGGLNTQYF
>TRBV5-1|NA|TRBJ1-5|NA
TGCGCCAGCAGCTTGGCAGGGTTTAGGGATCAGCCCCAGCATTTT
CASSLAGFRDQPQHF
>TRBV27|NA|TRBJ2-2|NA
TGTGCCAGCAGTTTGATGGTAGCCGGAGGGGAGCTGTTTTTT
CASSLMVAGGELFF
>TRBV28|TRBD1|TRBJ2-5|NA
TGTGCCAGCAGCGCCTTCGGCCCCCGCGGGACAGGGGTTACCCAGTACTTC
CASSAFGPRGTGVTQYF
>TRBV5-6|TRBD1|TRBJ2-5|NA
TGTGCCAGCAGCTTTTTGGGACAGGGACACCAAGAGACCCAGTACTTC
CASSFLGQGHQETQYF
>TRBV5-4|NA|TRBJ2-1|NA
TGTGCCAGCAGCCCCCAACTAGCAAGCTCCTACAATGAGCAGTTCTTC
CASSPQLASSYNEQFF
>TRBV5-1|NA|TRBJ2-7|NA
TGCGCCAGCAGCCAGACTCGGACTCCCTCCTACGAGCAGTACTTC
CASSQTRTPSYEQYF
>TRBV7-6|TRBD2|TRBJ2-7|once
TGTGCCAGCAGCTTAGCGCCTAGCGGGGGTACCTACGAGCAGTACTTC
CASSLAPSGGTYEQYF
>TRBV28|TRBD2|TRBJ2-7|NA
TGTGCCAGCAGTTCTCCTAGCGGGAGGGCCTACGAGCAGTACTTC
CASSSPSGRAYEQYF
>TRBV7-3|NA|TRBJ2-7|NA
TGTGCCAGCAGCTTAACCCGGGGGGCCTCCTACGAGCAGTACTTC
CASSLTRGASYEQYF
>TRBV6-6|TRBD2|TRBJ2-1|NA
TGTGCCAGCAGTACGGGACTAGCGGGACGAGGCAATGAGCAGTTCTTC
CASSTGLAGRGNEQFF
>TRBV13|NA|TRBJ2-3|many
TGTGCCAGCAGACCGGGACTTCGCGGCTTCACAGATACGCAGTATTTT
CASRPGLRGFTDTQYF
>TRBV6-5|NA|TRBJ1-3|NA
TGTGCCAGCAGTGCGACAGTCTCTGGAAACACCATATATTTT
CASSATVSGNTIYF
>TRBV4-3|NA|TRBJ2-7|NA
TGCGCCAGCAGCCAGGAGGGGAGCTCCTACGAGCAGTACTTC
CASSQEGSSYEQYF
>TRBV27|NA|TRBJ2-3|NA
TGTGCCAGCAGTTTATTTGCTAACACAGATACGCAGTATTTT
CASSLFANTDTQYF
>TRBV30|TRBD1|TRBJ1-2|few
TGTGCCTGGGACAGGGTTGTCTATGGCTACACCTTC
CAWDRVVYGYTF